Listed here is a single T cell receptor beta chain. Per the germline V gene, CDR1 is SGHTA and CDR2 is FQGNSA. The CDR3 has 13 amino acids. V shed 6 bases and J shed 3 bases, with 9 bases lying between them. In the PCR, 60 Vbeta and 13 Jbeta primers were used. Measured with immunoSEQ multiplex PCR; TCRdb has only the in-frame clones, and not every one. Of some 44,000 clones detected, 50% to 55% appear once; the ten largest clones hold 9.5% to 13%. The sample is drawn from a study of cytomegalovirus exposure and HLA in healthy donors. About the study: Earlier, some 180 million T cells were analyzed, and some 120 million unique TCR beta sequences were found among them.

Each donor was nominally healthy when sampled (though unrecorded immune exposures were likely). The clonotype originates from a human donor in good health. Specimen: PBMCs. The chain couples TRBV7-2 to TRBJ1-5, with D unclear. The CDR3 reads CASSWRVNQPQHF. The CDR3 region has the DNA TGTGCCAGCAGTTGGAGGGTCAATCAGCCCCAGCATTTT.